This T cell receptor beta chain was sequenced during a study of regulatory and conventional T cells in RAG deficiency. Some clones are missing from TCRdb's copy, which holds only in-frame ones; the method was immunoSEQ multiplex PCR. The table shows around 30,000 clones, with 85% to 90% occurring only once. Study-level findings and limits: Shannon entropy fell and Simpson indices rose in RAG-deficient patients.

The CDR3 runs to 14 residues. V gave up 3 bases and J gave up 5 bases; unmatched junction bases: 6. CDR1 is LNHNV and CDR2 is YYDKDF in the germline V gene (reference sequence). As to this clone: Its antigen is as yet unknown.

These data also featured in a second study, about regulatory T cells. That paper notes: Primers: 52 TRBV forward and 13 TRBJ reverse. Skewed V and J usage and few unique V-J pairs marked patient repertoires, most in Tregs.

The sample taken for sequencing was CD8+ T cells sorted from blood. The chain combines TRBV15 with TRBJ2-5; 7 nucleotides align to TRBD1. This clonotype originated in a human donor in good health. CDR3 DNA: TGTGCCACCAGCAGCGCCGGGACAGACGAGACCCAGTACTTC. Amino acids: CATSSAGTDETQYF. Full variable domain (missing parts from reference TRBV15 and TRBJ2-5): DAMVIQNPRYQVTQFGKPVTLSCSQTLNHNVMYWYQQKSSQAPKLLFHYYDKDFNNEADTPDNFQSRRPNTSFCFLDIRSPGLGDTAMYLCATSSAGTDETQYFGPGTRLLVL.